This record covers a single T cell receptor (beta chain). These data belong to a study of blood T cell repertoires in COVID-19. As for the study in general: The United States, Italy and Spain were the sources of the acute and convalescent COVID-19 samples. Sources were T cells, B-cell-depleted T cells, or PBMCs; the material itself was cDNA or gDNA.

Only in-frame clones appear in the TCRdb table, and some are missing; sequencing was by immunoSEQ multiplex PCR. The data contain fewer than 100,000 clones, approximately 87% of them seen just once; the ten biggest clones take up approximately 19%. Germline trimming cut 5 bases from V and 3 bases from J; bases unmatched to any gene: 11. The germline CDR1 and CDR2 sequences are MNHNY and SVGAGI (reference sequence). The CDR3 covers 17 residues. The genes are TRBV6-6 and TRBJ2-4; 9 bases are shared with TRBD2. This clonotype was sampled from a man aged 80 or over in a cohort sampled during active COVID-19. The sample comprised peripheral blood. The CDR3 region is CASSPVGGGAGKNIQYF. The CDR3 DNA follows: TGTGCCAGCAGTCCGGTTGGCGGGGGGGCCGGCAAAAACATTCAGTACTTC.